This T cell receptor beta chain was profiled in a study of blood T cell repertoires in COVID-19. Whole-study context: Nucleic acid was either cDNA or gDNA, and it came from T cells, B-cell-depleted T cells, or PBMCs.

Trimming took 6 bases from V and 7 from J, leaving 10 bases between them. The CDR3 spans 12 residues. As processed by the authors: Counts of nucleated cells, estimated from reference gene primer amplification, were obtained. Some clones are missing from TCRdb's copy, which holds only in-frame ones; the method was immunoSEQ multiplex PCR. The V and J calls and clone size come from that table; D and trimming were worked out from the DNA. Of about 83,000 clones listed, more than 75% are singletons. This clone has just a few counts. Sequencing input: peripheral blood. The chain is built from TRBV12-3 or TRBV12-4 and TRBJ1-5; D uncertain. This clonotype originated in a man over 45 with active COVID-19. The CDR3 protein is CASSREGQPQHF. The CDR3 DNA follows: TGTGCCAGCAGCCGCGAGGGACAGCCCCAGCATTTT.